This T cell receptor beta chain was profiled in a study of shared clonotypes between healthy human individuals. This was a deep-level run. Assay: immunoSEQ multiplex PCR; the TCRdb copy retains only in-frame clones and omits some. The sample gives roughly 2 million clones, under 97% of which show up once; more than 0.1% is in the top ten. Germline V gene data show CDR1 as SGDLS and CDR2 as YYNGEE. This CDR3 contains 14 residues. The V end was cut by 0 bases, the J end by 3 bases, with 9 bases between. V and J are TRBV9 and TRBJ1-1; TRBD1 is a possible D gene (5 bases). The clonotype comes from a young man in good health. Sequencing was performed on naive CD4+ T cells sorted from blood. As to subset: CD45RA+ positively selected. The CDR3 is CASSVGGKDTEAFF. The CDR3 bases are TGTGCCAGCAGCGTAGGGGGGAAAGACACTGAAGCTTTCTTT.